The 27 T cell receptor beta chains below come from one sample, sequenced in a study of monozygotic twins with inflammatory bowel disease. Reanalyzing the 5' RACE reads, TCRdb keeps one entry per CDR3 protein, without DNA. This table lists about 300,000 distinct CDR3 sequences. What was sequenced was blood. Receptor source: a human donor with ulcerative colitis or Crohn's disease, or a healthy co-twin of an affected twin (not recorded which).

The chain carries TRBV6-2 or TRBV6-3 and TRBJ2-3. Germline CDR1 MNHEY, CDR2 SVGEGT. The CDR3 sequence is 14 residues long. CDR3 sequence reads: CASRDRTVTDTQYF.

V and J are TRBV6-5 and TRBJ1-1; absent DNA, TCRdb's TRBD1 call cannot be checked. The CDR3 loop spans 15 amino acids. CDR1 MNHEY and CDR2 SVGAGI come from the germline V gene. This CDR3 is CASSSGGQGETEAFF.

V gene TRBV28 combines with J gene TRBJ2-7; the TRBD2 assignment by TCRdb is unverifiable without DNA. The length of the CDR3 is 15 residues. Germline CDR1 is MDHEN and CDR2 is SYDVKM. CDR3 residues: CASTTGGEAGGEQYF.

CDR3 loop: CASSRAGTSAEQYF. The genes are TRBV5-6 and TRBJ2-7; TCRdb proposes TRBD2, but this gene call is untestable without DNA. This CDR3 is built from 14 residues. Germline V gene sequence: CDR1 SGHDT, CDR2 YYEEEE.

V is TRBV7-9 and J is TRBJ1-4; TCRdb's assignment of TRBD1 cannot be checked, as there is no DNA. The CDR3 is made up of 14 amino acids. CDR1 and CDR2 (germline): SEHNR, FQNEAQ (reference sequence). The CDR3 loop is CASSAGTADEKLFF.

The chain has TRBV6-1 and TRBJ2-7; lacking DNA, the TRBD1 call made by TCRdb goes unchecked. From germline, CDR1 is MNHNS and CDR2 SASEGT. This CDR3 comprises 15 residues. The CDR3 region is CASRGKTGVSHEQYF.

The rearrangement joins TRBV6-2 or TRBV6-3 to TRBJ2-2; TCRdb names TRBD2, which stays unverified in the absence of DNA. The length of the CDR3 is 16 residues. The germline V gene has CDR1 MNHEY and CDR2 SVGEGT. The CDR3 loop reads CASSRFSGRNTGELFF.

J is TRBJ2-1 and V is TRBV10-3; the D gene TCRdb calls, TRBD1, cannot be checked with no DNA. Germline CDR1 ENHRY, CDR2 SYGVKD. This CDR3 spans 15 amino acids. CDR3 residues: CAISAGGLTYNEQFF.

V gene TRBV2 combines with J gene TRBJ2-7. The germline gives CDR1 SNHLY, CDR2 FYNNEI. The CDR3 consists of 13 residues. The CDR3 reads CASVTRETYEQYF. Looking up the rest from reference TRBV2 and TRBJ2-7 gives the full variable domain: EPEVTQTPSHQVTQMGQEVILRCVPISNHLYFYWYRQILGQKVEFLVSFYNNEISEKSEIFDDQFSVERPDGSNFTLKIRSTKLEDSAMYFCASVTRETYEQYFGPGTRLTVT.

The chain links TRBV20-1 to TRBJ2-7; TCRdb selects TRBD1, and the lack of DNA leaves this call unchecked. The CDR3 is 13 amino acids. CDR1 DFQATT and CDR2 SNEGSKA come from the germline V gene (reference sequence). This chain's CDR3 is CSASDRLAYEQYF.

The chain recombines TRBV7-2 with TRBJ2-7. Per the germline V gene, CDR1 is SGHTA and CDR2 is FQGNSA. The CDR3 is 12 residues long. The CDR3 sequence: CASSPWSYEQYF.

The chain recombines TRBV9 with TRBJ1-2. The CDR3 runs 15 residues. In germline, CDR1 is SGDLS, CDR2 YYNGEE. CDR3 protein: CASSVDTGFDYGYTF.

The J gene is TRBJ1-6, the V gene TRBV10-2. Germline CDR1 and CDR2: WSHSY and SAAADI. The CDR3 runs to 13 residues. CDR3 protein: CASRTLLNSPLHF.

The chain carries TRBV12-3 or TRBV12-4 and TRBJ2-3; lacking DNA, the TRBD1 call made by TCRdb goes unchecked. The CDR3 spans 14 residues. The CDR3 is CASSFLQGVDTQYF.

The CDR3 reads CATAPGTGKYEQYF. The rearrangement uses TRBV24-1 and TRBJ2-7; lacking DNA, the TRBD1 call made by TCRdb goes unchecked. This CDR3 has 14 residues. Germline-derived CDR1 and CDR2 are KGHDR and SFDVKD.

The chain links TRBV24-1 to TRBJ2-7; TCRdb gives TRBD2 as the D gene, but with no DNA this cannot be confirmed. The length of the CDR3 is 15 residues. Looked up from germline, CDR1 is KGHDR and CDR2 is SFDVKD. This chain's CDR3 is CATSDAAAGVYEQYF.

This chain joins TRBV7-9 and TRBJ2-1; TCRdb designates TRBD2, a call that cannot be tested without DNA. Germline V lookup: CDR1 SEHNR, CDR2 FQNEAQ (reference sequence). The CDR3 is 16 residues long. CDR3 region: CASSATSGGPRNEQFF.

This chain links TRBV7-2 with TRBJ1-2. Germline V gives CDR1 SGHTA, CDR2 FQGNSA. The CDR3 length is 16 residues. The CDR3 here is CASSPRSQNRGYGYTF. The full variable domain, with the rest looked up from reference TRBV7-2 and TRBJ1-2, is GAGVSQSPSNKVTEKGKDVELRCDPISGHTALYWYRQSLGQGLEFLIYFQGNSAPDKSGLPSDRFSAERTGGSVSTLTIQRTQQEDSAVYLCASSPRSQNRGYGYTFGSGTRLTVV.

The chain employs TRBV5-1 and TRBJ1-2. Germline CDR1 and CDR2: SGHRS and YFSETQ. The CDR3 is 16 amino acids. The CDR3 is CASSLEGFSSVYGYTF.

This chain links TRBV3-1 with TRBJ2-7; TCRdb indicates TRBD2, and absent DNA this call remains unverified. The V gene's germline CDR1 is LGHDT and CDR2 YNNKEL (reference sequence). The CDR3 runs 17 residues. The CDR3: CASSPRLAGVGGDEQYF.

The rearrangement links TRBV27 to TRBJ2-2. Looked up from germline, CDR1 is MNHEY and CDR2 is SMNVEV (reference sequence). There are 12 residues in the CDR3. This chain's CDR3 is CASSFWTGELFF.

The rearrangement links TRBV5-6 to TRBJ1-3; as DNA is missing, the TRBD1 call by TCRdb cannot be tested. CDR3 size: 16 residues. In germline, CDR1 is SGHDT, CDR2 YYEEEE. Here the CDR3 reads CASSLGVSLSGNTIYF.

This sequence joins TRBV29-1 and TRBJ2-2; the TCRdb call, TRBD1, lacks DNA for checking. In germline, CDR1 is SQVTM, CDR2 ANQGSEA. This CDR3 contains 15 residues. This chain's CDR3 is CSVVIPGKGSGELFF.

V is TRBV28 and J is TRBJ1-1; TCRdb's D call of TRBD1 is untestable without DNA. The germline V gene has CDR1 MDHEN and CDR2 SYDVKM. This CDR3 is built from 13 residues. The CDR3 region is CASRSRRTTEAFF. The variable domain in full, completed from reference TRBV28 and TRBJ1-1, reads DVKVTQSSRYLVKRTGEKVFLECVQDMDHENMFWYRQDPGLGLRLIYFSYDVKMKEKGDIPEGYSVSREKKERFSLILESASTNQTSMYLCASRSRRTTEAFFGQGTRLTVV.

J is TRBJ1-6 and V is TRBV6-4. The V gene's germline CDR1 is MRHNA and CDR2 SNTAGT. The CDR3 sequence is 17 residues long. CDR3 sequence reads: CASSERPTPTYNSPLHF.

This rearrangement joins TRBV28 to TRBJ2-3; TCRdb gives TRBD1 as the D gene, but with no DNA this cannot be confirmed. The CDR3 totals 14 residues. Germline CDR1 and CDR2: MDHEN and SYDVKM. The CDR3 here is CATKAGYVSDTQYF.

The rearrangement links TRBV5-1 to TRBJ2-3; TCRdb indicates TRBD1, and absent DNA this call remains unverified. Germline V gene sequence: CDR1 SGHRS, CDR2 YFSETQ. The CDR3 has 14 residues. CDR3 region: CASSRRTAGDTQYF.